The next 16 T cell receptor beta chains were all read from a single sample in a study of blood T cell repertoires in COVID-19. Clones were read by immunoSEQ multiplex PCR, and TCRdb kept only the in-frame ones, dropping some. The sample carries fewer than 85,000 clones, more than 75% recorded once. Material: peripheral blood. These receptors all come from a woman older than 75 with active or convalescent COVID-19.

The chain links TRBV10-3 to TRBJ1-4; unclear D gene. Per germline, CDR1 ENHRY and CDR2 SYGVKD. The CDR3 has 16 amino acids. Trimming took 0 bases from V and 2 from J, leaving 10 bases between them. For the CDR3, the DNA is TGTGCCATCAGTGAGTCGACGACTGTTACTAATGAAAAACTGTTTTTT. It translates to CAISESTTVTNEKLFF.

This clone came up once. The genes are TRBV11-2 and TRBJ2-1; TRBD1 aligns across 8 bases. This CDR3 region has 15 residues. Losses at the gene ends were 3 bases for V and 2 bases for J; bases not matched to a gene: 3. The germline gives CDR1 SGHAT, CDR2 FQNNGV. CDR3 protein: CASSFTGGAYNEQFF. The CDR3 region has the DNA TGTGCCAGCAGCTTCACAGGGGGTGCCTACAATGAGCAGTTCTTC.

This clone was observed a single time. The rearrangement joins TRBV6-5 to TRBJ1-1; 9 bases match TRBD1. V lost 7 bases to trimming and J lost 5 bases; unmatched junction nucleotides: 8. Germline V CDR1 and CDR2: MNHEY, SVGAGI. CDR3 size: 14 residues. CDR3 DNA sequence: TGTGCCAGCACTAGGGACAGGGTGCTTACTGAAGCTTTCTTT. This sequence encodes CASTRDRVLTEAFF.

The DNA for the CDR3 is TGTGCCTGGAGTGTCGGCAGGGGGGACAAAAACATTCAGTACTTC. This translates into CAWSVGRGDKNIQYF. The chain carries TRBV30 and TRBJ2-4, with D maybe TRBD1 (7 bases). The CDR3 covers 15 residues. V shed 0 bases and J shed 3 bases, with 12 bases lying between them. CDR1 is GTSNPN and CDR2 is SVGIG in the germline V gene (reference sequence).

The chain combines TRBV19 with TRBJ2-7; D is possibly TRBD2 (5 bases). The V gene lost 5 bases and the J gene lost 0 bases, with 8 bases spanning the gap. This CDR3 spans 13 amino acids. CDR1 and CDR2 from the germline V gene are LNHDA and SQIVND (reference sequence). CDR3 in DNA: TGTGCCAGTAGTCGGGGAAGCTCCTACGAGCAGTACTTC. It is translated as CASSRGSSYEQYF.

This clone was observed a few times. In nucleotides, the CDR3 is TGTGCCAGCAGCCCTTATGTGAGGGTCGGCTCTGATTCACCCCTCCACTTT. Its protein is CASSPYVRVGSDSPLHF. The chain links TRBV9 to TRBJ1-6; D remains unclear. V was cut by 4 bases and J by 8 bases, with 22 bases left in between. Germline CDR1 is SGDLS and CDR2 is YYNGEE. CDR3 size: 17 residues. Full variable domain (missing parts from reference TRBV9 and TRBJ1-6): DSGVTQTPKHLITATGQRVTLRCSPRSGDLSVYWYQQSLDQGLQFLIQYYNGEERAKGNILERFSAQQFPDLHSELNLSSLELGDSALYFCASSPYVRVGSDSPLHFGNGTRLTVT.

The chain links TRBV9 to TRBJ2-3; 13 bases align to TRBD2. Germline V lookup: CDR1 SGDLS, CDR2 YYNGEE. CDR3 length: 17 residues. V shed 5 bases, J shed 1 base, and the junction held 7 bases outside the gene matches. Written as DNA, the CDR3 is TGTGCCAGCAGTAAAGGGGGGACTAGCGGGGGCACAGATACGCAGTATTTT. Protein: CASSKGGTSGGTDTQYF.

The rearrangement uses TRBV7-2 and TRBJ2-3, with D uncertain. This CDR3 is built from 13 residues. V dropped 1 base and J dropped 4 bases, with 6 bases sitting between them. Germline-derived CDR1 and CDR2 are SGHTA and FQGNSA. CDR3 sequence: CASSLGAPDTQYF. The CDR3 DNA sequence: TGTGCCAGCAGCTTAGGGGCCCCAGATACGCAGTATTTT.

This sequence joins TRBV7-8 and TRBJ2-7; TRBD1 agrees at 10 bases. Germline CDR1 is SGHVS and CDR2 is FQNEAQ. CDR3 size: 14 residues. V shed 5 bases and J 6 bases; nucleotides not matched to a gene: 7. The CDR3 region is CASSRLTGGAEQYF. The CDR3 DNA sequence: TGTGCCAGCAGCCGATTGACAGGGGGCGCCGAGCAGTACTTC.

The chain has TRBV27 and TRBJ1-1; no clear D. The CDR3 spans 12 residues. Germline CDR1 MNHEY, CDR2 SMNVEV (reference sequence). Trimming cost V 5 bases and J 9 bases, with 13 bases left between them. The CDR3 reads CASSPTRGKAFF. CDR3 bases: TGTGCCAGCAGTCCGACTCGGGGAAAAGCTTTCTTT.

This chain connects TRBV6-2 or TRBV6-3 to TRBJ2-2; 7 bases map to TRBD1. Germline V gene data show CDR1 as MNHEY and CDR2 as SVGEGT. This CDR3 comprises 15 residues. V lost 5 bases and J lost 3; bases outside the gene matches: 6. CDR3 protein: CASSPFQGDTGELFF. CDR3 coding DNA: TGTGCCAGCAGTCCCTTCCAGGGGGACACCGGGGAGCTGTTTTTT.

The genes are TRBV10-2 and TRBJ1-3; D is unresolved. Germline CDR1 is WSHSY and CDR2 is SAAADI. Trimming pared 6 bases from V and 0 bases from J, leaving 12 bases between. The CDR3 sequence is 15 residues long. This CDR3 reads CASRLNTDSGNTIYF. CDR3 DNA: TGCGCCAGCAGGTTAAACACCGACTCTGGAAACACCATATATTTT.

CDR3 in amino acids: CASSLYETGSTDTQYF. The CDR3 nucleotides read TGTGCCAGCAGTTTATACGAGACAGGGAGCACAGATACGCAGTATTTT. The V gene is TRBV27, the J gene TRBJ2-3; 7 bases are a match to TRBD1. The trim removed 1 base at V and 0 bases at J, leaving 4 bases unmatched. The CDR3 contains 16 residues. Germline CDR1 reads MNHEY; CDR2 reads SMNVEV (reference sequence).

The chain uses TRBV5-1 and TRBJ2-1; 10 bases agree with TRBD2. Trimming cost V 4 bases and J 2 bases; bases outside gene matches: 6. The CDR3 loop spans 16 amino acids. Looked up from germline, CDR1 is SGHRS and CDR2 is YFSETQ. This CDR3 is CASSTSSGGPYNEQFF. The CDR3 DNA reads TGCGCCAGCAGCACCTCTAGCGGGGGCCCCTACAATGAGCAGTTCTTC.

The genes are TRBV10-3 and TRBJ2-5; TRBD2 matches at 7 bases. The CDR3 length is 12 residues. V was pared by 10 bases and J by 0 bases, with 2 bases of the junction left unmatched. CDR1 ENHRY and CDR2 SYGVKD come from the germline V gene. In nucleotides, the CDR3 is TGTGCCACGGGGGGTAACCAAGAGACCCAGTACTTC. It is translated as CATGGNQETQYF.

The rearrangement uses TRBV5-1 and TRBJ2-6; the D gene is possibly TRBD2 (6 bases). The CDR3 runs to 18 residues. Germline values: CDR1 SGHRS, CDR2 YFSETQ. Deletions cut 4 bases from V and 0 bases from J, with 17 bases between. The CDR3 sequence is CASSVAVLGTSGANVLTF. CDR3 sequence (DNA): TGCGCCAGCAGCGTAGCGGTACTTGGAACCTCTGGGGCCAACGTCCTGACTTTC.